The entry that follows covers one T cell receptor beta chain sequence. This sample stems from a study of response to subunit inactivated influenza vaccine. TCRdb called the RT-PCR reads again in MiXCR, with one record for every CDR3 protein. The sample consists of 150,000 or so distinct CDR3 sequences, about 11% of them appearing once. The CDR3 length is 13 residues. CDR1 is SGHDT, CDR2 YYEEEE, per germline. Losses at the gene ends were 3 bases for V and 7 bases for J; bases not matched to a gene: 6. This sequence was found in a man aged 50-75 years who received an inactivated influenza vaccine. The source material was CD8+ T cells sorted from PBMCs, sampled roughly 24 months after vaccination. The chain couples TRBV5-6 to TRBJ1-1; 7 bases match TRBD1. The CDR3 DNA sequence: TGTGCCAGCAGCTCTGACAGGGACTTTGAAGCTTTCTTT. Translating it yields CASSSDRDFEAFF. Together with reference TRBV5-6 and TRBJ1-1, the CDR3 gives the full variable domain: DAGVTQSPTHLIKTRGQQVTLRCSPKSGHDTVSWYQQALGQGPQFIFQYYEEEERQRGNFPDRFSGHQFPNYSSELNVNALLLGDSALYLCASSSDRDFEAFFGQGTRLTVV.